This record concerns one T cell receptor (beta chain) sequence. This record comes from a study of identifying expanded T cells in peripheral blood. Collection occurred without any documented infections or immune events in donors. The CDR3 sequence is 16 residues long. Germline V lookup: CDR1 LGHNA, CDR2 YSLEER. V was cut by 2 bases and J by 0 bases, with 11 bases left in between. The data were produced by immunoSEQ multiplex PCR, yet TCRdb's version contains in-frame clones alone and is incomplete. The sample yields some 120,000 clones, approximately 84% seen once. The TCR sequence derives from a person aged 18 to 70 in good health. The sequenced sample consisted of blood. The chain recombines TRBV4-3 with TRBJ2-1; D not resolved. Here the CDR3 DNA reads TGCGCCAGCAGCCAACTGATTGAGAGCTCCTACAATGAGCAGTTCTTC. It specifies CASSQLIESSYNEQFF.